Below are 25 T cell receptor beta chains sequenced from a single sample in a study of T cell responses to AZD1222 COVID-19 vaccine. Clones were sequenced by immunoSEQ multiplex PCR, and TCRdb holds only the in-frame ones, with some missing. The sample shows around 150,000 clones, around 92% of them seen only once. This sample comprised peripheral blood, obtained 28 days after the second AZD1222 dose. The receptor set was obtained from an adult who received the AZD1222 COVID-19 vaccine.

This chain links TRBV14 with TRBJ1-1; D perhaps matches TRBD1 (5 bases). Trimming took off 4 bases at V and 4 bases at J, with 10 bases between the two ends. CDR3 length equals 13 residues. Germline lookup yields CDR1 SGHDN and CDR2 FVKESK. The CDR3 protein is CASSLRGGTEAFF. Here the CDR3 DNA reads TGTGCCAGCAGCCTTCGGGGGGGCACTGAAGCTTTCTTT.

This chain joins TRBV27 and TRBJ2-1, with no clear D. Germline values: CDR1 MNHEY, CDR2 SMNVEV (reference sequence). This CDR3 is 12 amino acids long. V lost 6 bases and J 6 bases, leaving 9 bases between the germline ends. CDR3 in amino acids: CASSQGGNEQFF. CDR3 sequence (DNA): TGTGCCAGCAGCCAAGGTGGCAATGAGCAGTTCTTC.

This chain links TRBV25-1 with TRBJ1-1; 9 nucleotides match TRBD1. The CDR3 is 13 residues long. The germline CDR1 and CDR2 sequences are MGHDK and SYGVNS. With V trimmed by 4 bases and J by 5 bases, 2 bases remained unmatched. Here the CDR3 reads CASSVTGGTEAFF. CDR3 DNA sequence: TGTGCCAGCAGTGTGACAGGGGGGACTGAAGCTTTCTTT. Variable domain in full (rest from reference TRBV25-1 and TRBJ1-1): EADIYQTPRYLVIGTGKKITLECSQTMGHDKMYWYQQDPGMELHLIHYSYGVNSTEKGDLSSESTVSRIRTEHFPLTLESARPSHTSQYLCASSVTGGTEAFFGQGTRLTVV.

This clone turned up a few times. The chain uses TRBV9 and TRBJ1-2, with TRBD1 matching over 10 bases. In germline, CDR1 is SGDLS, CDR2 YYNGEE. This CDR3 has 15 amino acids. Trimming removed 4 bases from V and 8 bases from J; junction bases left unmatched: 11. CDR3 protein: CASSPHGGQGEGYTF. CDR3 sequence (DNA): TGTGCCAGCAGCCCCCATGGAGGACAGGGGGAAGGCTACACCTTC.

This chain joins TRBV7-8 and TRBJ1-1; D unresolved. Germline V lookup: CDR1 SGHVS, CDR2 FQNEAQ. V lost 7 bases and J lost 6, with 18 bases in between. The CDR3 is made up of 14 amino acids. CDR3 residues: CASTPSRSVPEAFF. The CDR3 region has the DNA TGTGCCAGCACCCCTTCGAGGTCGGTCCCTGAAGCTTTCTTT.

The chain has TRBV6-6 and TRBJ1-5; D remains ambiguous. The CDR3 extends over 14 amino acids. CDR1 is MNHNY and CDR2 is SVGAGI in the germline V gene (reference sequence). Trimming removed 6 bases at V and 0 bases at J, with 9 bases between. The CDR3 loop reads CASRLEDSNQPQHF. The DNA for the CDR3 is TGTGCCAGCAGACTAGAGGATAGCAATCAGCCCCAGCATTTT.

This clone was recorded a few times. This chain links TRBV18 with TRBJ1-1, with 7 positions matching TRBD1. Germline trimming cut 3 bases from V and 2 bases from J; bases unmatched to any gene: 6. Germline CDR1 KGHSH, CDR2 LQKENI. This CDR3 contains 15 residues. The CDR3 nucleotides are TGTGCCAGCTCACCCCAGGGACAGACAAACACTGAAGCTTTCTTT. Its translation: CASSPQGQTNTEAFF.

The V gene is TRBV2, the J gene TRBJ2-1; either TRBD1 or TRBD2 may supply D (6 bases each). V was trimmed by 7 bases and J by 0 bases, leaving 19 bases between them. Germline loops: CDR1 SNHLY, CDR2 FYNNEI. The CDR3 is 17 residues long. CDR3 sequence reads: CASKSRGAPSSYNEQFF. The CDR3 region has the DNA TGTGCCAGCAAATCAAGGGGGGCCCCGAGCTCCTACAATGAGCAGTTCTTC. Complete variable domain (other parts from reference TRBV2 and TRBJ2-1): EPEVTQTPSHQVTQMGQEVILRCVPISNHLYFYWYRQILGQKVEFLVSFYNNEISEKSEIFDDQFSVERPDGSNFTLKIRSTKLEDSAMYFCASKSRGAPSSYNEQFFGPGTRLTVL.

The V and J genes are TRBV3-1 (or the pseudogene TRBV3-2) and TRBJ1-6, with D possibly TRBD1 on 5 matching bases. This CDR3 region has 15 residues. Trimming removed 0 bases from V and 6 bases from J, with 9 bases in between. Germline V gene data show CDR1 as LGHDT and CDR2 as YNNKEL (reference sequence). CDR3: CASSQDPGLNSPLHF. CDR3 bases: TGTGCCAGCAGCCAAGATCCGGGACTTAATTCACCCCTCCACTTT.

The chain employs TRBV10-3 and TRBJ1-2; D is perhaps TRBD1 (5 bases). The CDR3 has 12 residues. The V gene lost 6 bases and the J gene lost 8 bases, with 13 bases spanning the gap. Germline CDR1 reads ENHRY; CDR2 reads SYGVKD. The CDR3 protein is CAIRGGTIGYTF. The CDR3 nucleotides are TGTGCCATCAGGGGCGGGACGATCGGCTACACCTTC.

This rearrangement joins TRBV18 to TRBJ1-4; unclear D gene. Trimming took 3 bases from V and 4 from J, leaving 12 bases between them. Germline V gene sequence: CDR1 KGHSH, CDR2 LQKENI. The CDR3 sequence is 15 residues long. Here the CDR3 reads CASSPSAGLNEKLFF. CDR3 sequence (DNA): TGTGCCAGCTCACCTTCGGCAGGCCTTAATGAAAAACTGTTTTTT.

The genes are TRBV9 and TRBJ2-5, with 7 bases matching TRBD1. Germline lookup yields CDR1 SGDLS and CDR2 YYNGEE. V shed 4 bases, J shed 2 bases, and the junction held 11 bases outside the gene matches. This CDR3 contains 16 residues. The CDR3 region has the DNA TGTGCCAGCAGCCCCTTCTTTGGGACAGTACAAGAGACCCAGTACTTC. Its translation: CASSPFFGTVQETQYF.

The chain recombines TRBV10-2 with TRBJ1-2; D perhaps matches TRBD1 (5 bases). V was cut by 2 bases and J by 7 bases, with 11 bases left in between. The CDR3 covers 13 residues. Germline lookup yields CDR1 WSHSY and CDR2 SAAADI. Here the CDR3 DNA reads TGCGCCAGCAGTGAGGAGAGGGGCGGTGGCTACACCTTC. This encodes CASSEERGGGYTF.

The chain joins TRBV18 to TRBJ1-2, with D unresolved. Germline CDR1 and CDR2: KGHSH and LQKENI. The V and J ends lost 3 bases and 5 bases respectively, with 19 bases between them. The CDR3 is 16 amino acids. CDR3 bases: TGTGCCAGCTCACCGCAACTCGAGACCATTGGGTATGGCTACACCTTC. Its protein product is CASSPQLETIGYGYTF.

The chain links TRBV30 to TRBJ1-4; D not certain. Looked up from germline, CDR1 is GTSNPN and CDR2 is SVGIG (reference sequence). The CDR3 consists of 15 residues. Between the trimmed V and J ends, which lost 0 bases and 3 bases, there was a span of 11 bases. CDR3 nucleotides: TGTGCCTGGAGTGTAGGCGGGGAGGCTAATGAAAAACTGTTTTTT. It translates to CAWSVGGEANEKLFF.

This clone came up once. The chain employs TRBV7-2 and TRBJ1-2; D gene uncertain. V was clipped by 2 bases and J by 8 bases, with 18 bases between them. The germline V gene has CDR1 SGHTA and CDR2 FQGNSA. CDR3 length equals 15 residues. This chain's CDR3 is CASSLHSESVRGYTF. The CDR3 bases are TGTGCCAGCAGCTTACACTCTGAATCTGTGAGGGGCTACACCTTC.

This chain uses TRBV3-1 (or the pseudogene TRBV3-2) with TRBJ2-4; a possible D gene is TRBD2 (6 bases). Looked up from germline, CDR1 is LGHDT and CDR2 is YNNKEL (reference sequence). The CDR3 is 15 residues long. V dropped 0 bases and J dropped 6 bases, with 12 bases sitting between them. CDR3 DNA sequence: TGTGCCAGCAGCCAAGATCTTGTCGGGGGAAACATTCAGTACTTC. Its protein product is CASSQDLVGGNIQYF.

The V gene is TRBV4-1, the J gene TRBJ1-1, with TRBD1 matching 9 bases. Germline assignment: CDR1 MGHRA and CDR2 YSYEKL. J was trimmed by 3 bases and V by 4 bases; bases with no gene match: 6. This CDR3 comprises 15 residues. The CDR3 spells CASSPGRQGDTEAFF. For the CDR3, the DNA is TGCGCCAGCAGCCCAGGGAGACAGGGGGACACTGAAGCTTTCTTT.

J is TRBJ1-1 and V is TRBV7-8, with unresolved D. Trimming took 5 bases from V and 1 from J, leaving 8 bases between them. There are 13 residues in the CDR3. Per the germline V gene, CDR1 is SGHVS and CDR2 is FQNEAQ. The CDR3 nucleotides read TGTGCCAGCAGCCCAGGAGAGAACACTGAAGCTTTCTTT. It is translated as CASSPGENTEAFF.

CDR3 sequence (DNA): TGTGCCAGTAGTACCGCCGTTGGGATTACCAATTCCTATGGCTACACCTTC. Encoded protein: CASSTAVGITNSYGYTF. The chain has TRBV19 and TRBJ1-2; D remains unclear. Trimming shortened V by 4 bases and J by 4 bases, and 22 bases separated the two germline ends. The CDR3 is made up of 17 amino acids. From germline, CDR1 is LNHDA and CDR2 SQIVND (reference sequence).

V is TRBV6-5 and J is TRBJ2-7; no definite D call. The CDR3 loop spans 13 amino acids. Germline assignment: CDR1 MNHEY and CDR2 SVGAGI. V lost 6 bases and J lost 5, with 14 bases in between. This CDR3 reads CASRQIDVDEQYF. For the CDR3, the DNA is TGTGCCAGCAGACAGATCGACGTGGACGAGCAGTACTTC.

The V and J genes are TRBV7-9 and TRBJ1-6; 7 bases line up with TRBD1. The CDR3 is 17 residues long. The V segment lost 1 base and the J segment 5 bases; nucleotides outside the gene matches: 8. Germline CDR1 and CDR2: SEHNR and FQNEAQ (reference sequence). CDR3 DNA sequence: TGTGCCAGCAGCTTAGGCCTTTCCGGGACAGATAATTCACCCCTCCACTTT. This encodes CASSLGLSGTDNSPLHF.

This chain uses TRBV19 with TRBJ1-5; unclear D gene. Trimming shortened V by 3 bases and J by 5 bases, and 8 bases separated the two germline ends. Germline CDR1 and CDR2: LNHDA and SQIVND (reference sequence). The CDR3 runs 13 residues. CDR3: CASSIQADQPQHF. As DNA, the CDR3 is TGTGCCAGTAGTATTCAGGCGGATCAGCCCCAGCATTTT. Based on the CDR3 plus reference TRBV19 and TRBJ1-5, the full variable domain is DGGITQSPKYLFRKEGQNVTLSCEQNLNHDAMYWYRQDPGQGLRLIYYSQIVNDFQKGDIAEGYSVSREKKESFPLTVTSAQKNPTAFYLCASSIQADQPQHFGDGTRLSIL.

The chain carries TRBV29-1 and TRBJ1-1; D is unclear. The CDR3 extends over 12 amino acids. Per the germline V gene, CDR1 is SQVTM and CDR2 is ANQGSEA. Trimming removed 4 bases from V and 3 bases from J, with 9 bases in between. The CDR3 nucleotides read TGCAGCGTTGGACGGGGTGACACTGAAGCTTTCTTT. Protein: CSVGRGDTEAFF. Combining the CDR3 with reference TRBV29-1 and TRBJ1-1 gives the whole variable domain SAVISQKPSRDICQRGTSLTIQCQVDSQVTMMFWYRQQPGQSLTLIATANQGSEATYESGFVIDKFPISRPNLTFSTLTVSNMSPEDSSIYLCSVGRGDTEAFFGQGTRLTVV.

Only one count was recorded for this clone. The chain employs TRBV27 and TRBJ2-2; D may match TRBD1 or TRBD2 (6 bases each). V lost 5 bases to trimming and J lost 6 bases, with 10 bases between them. CDR1 and CDR2 (germline): MNHEY, SMNVEV (reference sequence). CDR3 length: 13 residues. The CDR3 DNA reads TGTGCCAGCAGTAAAGGGGGGCCCGGGGAGCTGTTTTTT. Translating it yields CASSKGGPGELFF.